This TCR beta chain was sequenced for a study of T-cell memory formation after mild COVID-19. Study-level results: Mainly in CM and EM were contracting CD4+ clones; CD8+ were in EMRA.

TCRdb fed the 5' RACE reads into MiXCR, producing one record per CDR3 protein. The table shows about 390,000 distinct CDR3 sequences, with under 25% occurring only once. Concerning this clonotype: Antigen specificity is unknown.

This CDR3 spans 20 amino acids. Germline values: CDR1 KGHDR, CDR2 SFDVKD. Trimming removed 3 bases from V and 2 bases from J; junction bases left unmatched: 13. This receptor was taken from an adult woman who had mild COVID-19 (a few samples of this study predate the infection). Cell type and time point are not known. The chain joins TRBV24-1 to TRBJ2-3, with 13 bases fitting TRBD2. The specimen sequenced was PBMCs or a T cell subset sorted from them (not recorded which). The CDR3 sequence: CATSDRTRGLAGKVTDTQYF. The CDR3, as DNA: TGTGCCACCAGTGATCGGACCCGGGGACTAGCGGGGAAGGTCACAGATACGCAGTATTTT.